Shown below are 30 T cell receptor beta chains from a single sample sequenced in a study of technical replicates of blood from several donors. The protocol was immunoSEQ multiplex PCR, while the TCRdb copy is restricted to in-frame clones and leaves out a portion. The table has tens of thousands of clones, approximately 95% seen once; the top ten hold roughly 0.36%. The sequencing sample was made of T cells isolated from PBMCs. The receptors originated from a human donor in good health.

The J gene is TRBJ1-1, the V gene TRBV6-5; D is unresolved. V lost 3 bases and J lost 5, with 13 bases in between. The CDR3 length is 14 residues. From germline, CDR1 is MNHEY and CDR2 SVGAGI. CDR3 loop: CASSYMATGTEAFF. In nucleotides, the CDR3 is TGTGCCAGCAGTTATATGGCCACGGGAACTGAAGCTTTCTTT.

The chain carries TRBV4-1 and TRBJ1-1, with D possibly being TRBD1 (6 bases). Germline CDR1 and CDR2: MGHRA and YSYEKL. With 3 bases removed from V and 1 base from J, the gap between germline ends came to 9 bases. This CDR3 comprises 14 residues. In DNA form, the CDR3 reads TGCGCCAGCAGCCATCAGGGGAGGAACACTGAAGCTTTCTTT. This codes for CASSHQGRNTEAFF.

This clone was detected once. The rearrangement uses TRBV10-2 and TRBJ2-7; 11 bases agree with TRBD2. Trimming took 5 bases from V and 4 from J; bases not matched to a gene: 4. The germline gives CDR1 WSHSY, CDR2 SAAADI. This CDR3 region has 14 residues. In DNA, the CDR3 is TGCGCCAGCAGTCCAGGACTAGCGGGTTACGAGCAGTACTTC. Translated: CASSPGLAGYEQYF.

The rearrangement links TRBV14 to TRBJ2-7; D remains unclear. Trimming removed 5 bases at V and 5 bases at J, with 10 bases between. The CDR3 extends over 12 amino acids. Germline CDR1 SGHDN, CDR2 FVKESK. CDR3 DNA sequence: TGTGCCAGCAGCGTTCGCTATGACGAGCAGTACTTC. Its translation: CASSVRYDEQYF.

Written as DNA, the CDR3 is TGTGCCAGCAGCTGGAACAGGGAGACTGAAGCTTTCTTT. It specifies CASSWNRETEAFF. The chain uses TRBV7-4 and TRBJ1-1, with D perhaps matching TRBD1 (6 bases). The CDR3 spans 13 residues. The V gene lost 4 bases and the J gene lost 5 bases, with 11 bases spanning the gap. Germline loops: CDR1 SGHVT, CDR2 SQSDAQ.

The rearrangement links TRBV7-3 to TRBJ2-3, with D possibly being TRBD1 (6 bases). This CDR3 is 15 amino acids long. Germline CDR1 reads SGHTA; CDR2 reads FQGTGA. With 5 bases removed from V and 6 bases from J, the gap between germline ends came to 18 bases. The CDR3 here is CASSQIGTTSDTQYF. As DNA, the CDR3 is TGTGCCAGCAGCCAAATTGGGACAACCTCCGATACGCAGTATTTT.

V gene TRBV27 combines with J gene TRBJ2-2; 8 bases fit TRBD2. Germline V lookup: CDR1 MNHEY, CDR2 SMNVEV (reference sequence). This CDR3 has 16 residues. Germline trimming cut 1 base from V and 4 bases from J; bases unmatched to any gene: 5. Here the CDR3 reads CASSLLFLAGTGELFF. Here the CDR3 DNA reads TGTGCCAGCAGTTTATTATTCCTAGCGGGCACCGGGGAGCTGTTTTTT.

The V and J genes are TRBV5-1 and TRBJ2-1, with a weak D call TRBD2 (6 bases). The V and J ends lost 4 bases and 4 bases respectively, with 15 bases between them. The CDR3 contains 15 residues. Germline CDR1 reads SGHRS; CDR2 reads YFSETQ. The CDR3 DNA follows: TGCGCCAGCAGCGACCATCGGGGGAAGTACAATGAGCAGTTCTTC. This codes for CASSDHRGKYNEQFF.

A word on this clone: The same CDR3 also results from other DNA sequences found in this sample. The chain combines TRBV27 with TRBJ1-1; D not certain. The CDR3 totals 13 residues. Trimming took 2 bases from V and 1 from J, leaving 5 bases between them. From germline, CDR1 is MNHEY and CDR2 SMNVEV (reference sequence). The CDR3 here is CASSLTGNTEAFF. The CDR3 DNA reads TGTGCCAGCAGTTTAACGGGGAACACTGAAGCTTTCTTT.

The CDR3 nucleotides are TGTGCCAGCGGCGGAGACACCGGGGAGCTGTTTTTT. Protein sequence: CASGGDTGELFF. The chain is built from TRBV6-5 and TRBJ2-2; D not resolved. V gave up 8 bases and J gave up 3 bases, with 7 bases separating them. Germline V gene sequence: CDR1 MNHEY, CDR2 SVGAGI. The CDR3 is made up of 12 amino acids.

Written as DNA, the CDR3 is TGTGCCAGCAGTTGGGACGGGAGGGCACCGGGTGAGCAGTTCTTC. Translation: CASSWDGRAPGEQFF. This chain uses TRBV27 with TRBJ2-1, with TRBD2 matching over 8 bases. Germline lookup yields CDR1 MNHEY and CDR2 SMNVEV (reference sequence). V gave up 4 bases and J gave up 9 bases; unmatched junction bases: 11. The CDR3 consists of 15 residues.

The V call is TRBV18, the J call TRBJ1-2, with 7 bases aligning to TRBD1. CDR1 is KGHSH, CDR2 LQKENI, per germline. The V and J ends lost 6 bases and 4 bases, in that order; junction bases with no gene match: 2. The CDR3 is 12 amino acids. CDR3 residues: CASSGDSYGYTF. CDR3 coding DNA: TGTGCCAGCTCTGGGGACAGCTATGGCTACACCTTC.

This chain connects TRBV29-1 to TRBJ1-2; 8 bases match TRBD1. The length of the CDR3 is 13 residues. Germline loops: CDR1 SQVTM, CDR2 ANQGSEA. With 5 bases clipped from V and 2 bases from J, the junction kept 4 bases outside the gene matches. The CDR3 coding sequence is TGCAGCGTTTGGTACAGGGGGAACTATGGCTACACCTTC. Protein sequence: CSVWYRGNYGYTF.

The chain is built from TRBV2 and TRBJ1-2, with D tentatively TRBD1 (6 bases). This CDR3 is 14 amino acids long. Trimming left V 5 bases short and J 10 bases short, with 20 bases between. Germline V lookup: CDR1 SNHLY, CDR2 FYNNEI. The CDR3 coding sequence is TGTGCCAGCAGTTACACTCAGGGGACTATGGACTACACCTTC. It encodes CASSYTQGTMDYTF.

The chain recombines TRBV5-1 with TRBJ2-2; 10 bases match TRBD2. V lost 5 bases to trimming and J lost 5 bases; unmatched junction nucleotides: 3. This CDR3 spans 14 amino acids. Germline assignment: CDR1 SGHRS and CDR2 YFSETQ. Written as DNA, the CDR3 is TGCGCCAGCAGGGGGACTAGCGCTACCGGGGAGCTGTTTTTT. Protein product: CASRGTSATGELFF.

V usage is TRBV11-2 and J usage is TRBJ1-5, with D unresolved. Germline CDR1 SGHAT, CDR2 FQNNGV. The CDR3 totals 13 residues. The V end lost 3 bases, the J end lost 5 bases, and 8 bases lay between the germline ends. CDR3 DNA: TGTGCCAGCAGCTTGAATCTACATCAGCCCCAGCATTTT. Protein product: CASSLNLHQPQHF.

The CDR3 sequence is CASSDGQGFTEAFF. The CDR3 DNA reads TGTGCCAGCAGTGACGGACAGGGGTTTACTGAAGCTTTCTTT. This chain connects TRBV7-3 to TRBJ1-1; 9 bases fit TRBD1. The germline gives CDR1 SGHTA, CDR2 FQGTGA. Trimming removed 6 bases from V and 5 bases from J; junction bases left unmatched: 7. The CDR3 runs 14 residues.

The table lists this clone with a count of one. V gene TRBV5-4 combines with J gene TRBJ2-6; D ambiguous. The CDR3 is 17 amino acids. Per the germline V gene, CDR1 is SGHNT and CDR2 is YYREEE (reference sequence). Deletions cut 0 bases from V and 4 bases from J, with 14 bases between. CDR3 nucleotide sequence: TGTGCCAGCAGCTTGGCCGGTAGTTGGTTAGGGGCCAACGTCCTGACTTTC. Translating it yields CASSLAGSWLGANVLTF. The full variable domain, completed using reference TRBV5-4 and TRBJ2-6, is ETGVTQSPTHLIKTRGQQVTLRCSSQSGHNTVSWYQQALGQGPQFIFQYYREEENGRGNFPPRFSGLQFPNYSSELNVNALELDDSALYLCASSLAGSWLGANVLTFGAGSRLTVL.

This chain uses TRBV7-9 with TRBJ1-2, with 8 bases fitting TRBD1. Losses at the gene ends were 5 bases for V and 4 bases for J; bases not matched to a gene: 12. The CDR3 totals 16 residues. The V gene's germline CDR1 is SEHNR and CDR2 FQNEAQ (reference sequence). CDR3 in amino acids: CASSRLTGGNPYGYTF. CDR3 sequence (DNA): TGTGCCAGCAGCCGACTAACAGGGGGTAATCCCTATGGCTACACCTTC.

The chain uses TRBV7-5 and TRBJ2-6; TRBD2, as called in the table, went unchecked against the DNA. TRBV7-5 has pseudogene status. This CDR3 comprises 16 residues. The DNA for the CDR3 is TGTGCCAGAAGCTCCTCTGTTACTCCTGGGGCCAACGTCCTGACTTTC. The encoded protein is CARSSSVTPGANVLTF.

The rearrangement uses TRBV6-1 and TRBJ2-1; 7 nucleotides line up with TRBD1. Unmatched junction bases numbered 8, after V lost 2 bases and J lost 7 bases. The CDR3 length is 15 residues. Germline CDR1 is MNHNS and CDR2 is SASEGT. The chain's CDR3 is CASSETQGIGNEQFF. The CDR3 coding sequence is TGTGCCAGCAGTGAAACACAGGGGATAGGGAATGAGCAGTTCTTC.

CDR3: CSALWDSQPQHF. The CDR3, as DNA: TGCAGCGCCCTTTGGGACAGTCAGCCCCAGCATTTT. The chain carries TRBV29-1 and TRBJ1-5; 7 positions agree with TRBD1. Looked up from germline, CDR1 is SQVTM and CDR2 is ANQGSEA. The V gene end was trimmed by 7 bases and the J gene end by 6 bases; junction bases not matched to a gene: 6. CDR3 length: 12 amino acids.

The rearrangement joins TRBV6-1 to TRBJ1-2, with 10 bases fitting TRBD1. V shed 1 base and J 5 bases; nucleotides not matched to a gene: 7. The CDR3 consists of 16 residues. Germline V gene lookup returns CDR1 MNHNS and CDR2 SASEGT. DNA of the CDR3: TGTGCCAGCAGTGAAGGGGGACAGGGGCTACTTTATGGCTACACCTTC. This gives the protein CASSEGGQGLLYGYTF.

The V call is TRBV28, the J call TRBJ2-3; the D gene is possibly TRBD2 (7 bases). With 7 bases removed from V and 12 bases from J, the gap between germline ends came to 23 bases. In germline, CDR1 is MDHEN, CDR2 SYDVKM. This CDR3 is 14 amino acids long. The CDR3 coding sequence is TGTGCCAGCACCCTTGGGGGGGGCCCCTTCTCCCAGTATTTT. This encodes CASTLGGGPFSQYF.

This sequence joins TRBV7-3 and TRBJ2-1; TRBD2 aligns across 14 bases. Trimming cost V 5 bases and J 10 bases; bases outside gene matches: 7. This CDR3 is built from 15 residues. Germline lookup yields CDR1 SGHTA and CDR2 FQGTGA. The DNA of the CDR3 is TGTGCCAGCAGCCTCGGACTAGCGGGAGGTGTAGAGCAGTTCTTC. Encoded protein: CASSLGLAGGVEQFF.

V usage is TRBV5-1 and J usage is TRBJ2-1; 8 bases line up with TRBD2. CDR3 size: 16 residues. Trimming took 2 bases from V and 6 from J; bases not matched to a gene: 10. Germline V gene data show CDR1 as SGHRS and CDR2 as YFSETQ. CDR3 residues: CASSFRLREAINEQFF. As DNA, the CDR3 is TGCGCCAGCAGCTTTCGCCTGCGGGAGGCGATCAATGAGCAGTTCTTC. The full variable domain, in which reference TRBV5-1 and TRBJ2-1 provide the parts outside the CDR3, is KAGVTQTPRYLIKTRGQQVTLSCSPISGHRSVSWYQQTPGQGLQFLFEYFSETQRNKGNFPGRFSGRQFSNSRSEMNVSTLELGDSALYLCASSFRLREAINEQFFGPGTRLTVL.

In its sample, this clone was seen once. The chain is built from TRBV4-1 and TRBJ2-1, with D perhaps matching TRBD1 (6 bases). The germline V gene encodes CDR1 MGHRA and CDR2 YSYEKL. The CDR3 totals 20 residues. The germline V and J ends were trimmed by 0 bases and 4 bases, with 25 bases remaining between them. The CDR3 spells CASSQDPAVLDSPDYNEQFF. CDR3 DNA: TGCGCCAGCAGCCAAGACCCCGCCGTTCTGGACAGTCCTGATTACAATGAGCAGTTCTTC.

The V and J genes are TRBV30 and TRBJ2-5; the D is unclear. Trimming cost V 2 bases and J 2 bases, with 9 bases left between them. CDR1 is GTSNPN and CDR2 is SVGIG in the germline V gene (reference sequence). The CDR3 is made up of 13 amino acids. This CDR3 is CAWSSNPQETQYF. In DNA, the CDR3 is TGTGCCTGGAGTTCTAACCCACAAGAGACCCAGTACTTC.

V usage is TRBV28 and J usage is TRBJ2-7; possibly TRBD1 for D (5 bases). Germline loops: CDR1 MDHEN, CDR2 SYDVKM. V lost 7 bases and J lost 0, with 7 bases in between. The CDR3 has 12 residues. The CDR3 region has the DNA TGTGCCAGCAAAAGGGGCTCCTACGAGCAGTACTTC. Its translation: CASKRGSYEQYF.

The rearrangement joins TRBV7-3 to TRBJ2-7; D might be TRBD1 (6 bases). The CDR3 spans 15 residues. The germline gives CDR1 SGHTA, CDR2 FQGTGA. Trimming stripped 5 bases from V and 3 bases from J, with 17 bases between. The CDR3 nucleotides are TGTGCCAGCAGCCATGCGACAGGCGAATACTACGAGCAGTACTTC. Its translation: CASSHATGEYYEQYF.